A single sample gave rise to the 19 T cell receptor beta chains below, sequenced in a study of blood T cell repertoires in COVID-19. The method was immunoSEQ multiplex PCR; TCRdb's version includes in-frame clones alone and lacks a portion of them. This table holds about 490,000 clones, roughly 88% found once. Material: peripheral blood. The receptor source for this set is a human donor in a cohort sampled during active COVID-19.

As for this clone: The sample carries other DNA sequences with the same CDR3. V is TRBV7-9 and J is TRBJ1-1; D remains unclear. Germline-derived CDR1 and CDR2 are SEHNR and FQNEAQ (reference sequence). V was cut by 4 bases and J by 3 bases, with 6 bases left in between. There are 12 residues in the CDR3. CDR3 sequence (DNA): TGTGCCAGCAGCTCCCGAGACACTGAAGCTTTCTTT. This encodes CASSSRDTEAFF.

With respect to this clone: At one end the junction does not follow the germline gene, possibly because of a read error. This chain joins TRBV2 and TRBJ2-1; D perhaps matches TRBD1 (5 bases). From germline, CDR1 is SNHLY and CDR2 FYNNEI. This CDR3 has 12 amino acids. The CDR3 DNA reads TGTGCCAGCGGGTACAGGTACAGTGAGCAGTTCTTC. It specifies CASGYRYSEQFF.

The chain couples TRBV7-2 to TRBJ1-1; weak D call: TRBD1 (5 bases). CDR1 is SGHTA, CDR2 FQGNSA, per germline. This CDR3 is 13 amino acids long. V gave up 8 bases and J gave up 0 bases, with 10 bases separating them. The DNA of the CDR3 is TGTGCCAGCTCCGCGGGGGTGAACACTGAAGCTTTCTTT. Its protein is CASSAGVNTEAFF.

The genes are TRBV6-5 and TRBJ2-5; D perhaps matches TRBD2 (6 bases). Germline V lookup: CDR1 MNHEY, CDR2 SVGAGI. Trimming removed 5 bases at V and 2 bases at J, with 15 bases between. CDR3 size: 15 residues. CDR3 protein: CASSPPGTLQETQYF. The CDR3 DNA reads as TGTGCCAGCAGTCCCCCCGGGACTCTACAAGAGACCCAGTACTTC.

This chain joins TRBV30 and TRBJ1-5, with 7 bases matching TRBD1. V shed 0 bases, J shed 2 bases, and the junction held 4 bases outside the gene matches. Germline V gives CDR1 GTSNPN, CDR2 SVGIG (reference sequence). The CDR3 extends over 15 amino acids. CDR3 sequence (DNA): TGTGCCTGGAGTGTACAGGGGCGGGGCAATCAGCCCCAGCATTTT. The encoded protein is CAWSVQGRGNQPQHF.

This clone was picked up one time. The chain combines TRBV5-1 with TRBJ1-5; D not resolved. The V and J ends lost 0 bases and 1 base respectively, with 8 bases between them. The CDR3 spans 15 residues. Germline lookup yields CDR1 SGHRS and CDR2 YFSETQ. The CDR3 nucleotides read TGCGCCAGCAGCTTGGCGACGGGGAGCAATCAGCCCCAGCATTTT. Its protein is CASSLATGSNQPQHF.

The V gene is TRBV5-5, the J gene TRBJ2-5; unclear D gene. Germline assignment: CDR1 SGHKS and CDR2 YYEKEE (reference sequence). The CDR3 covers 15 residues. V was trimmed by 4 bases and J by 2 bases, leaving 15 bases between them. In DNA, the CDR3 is TGTGCCAGCAGCCGTATCCGTACAGAACAAGAGACCCAGTACTTC. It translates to CASSRIRTEQETQYF.

The CDR3 DNA reads TGCGCCAGCAGTCCCGTCTCGTACACTGAAGCTTTCTTT. This codes for CASSPVSYTEAFF. This chain links TRBV5-1 with TRBJ1-1, with unresolved D. Germline CDR1 and CDR2: SGHRS and YFSETQ. V lost 5 bases to trimming and J lost 3 bases, with 11 bases between them. The CDR3 extends over 13 amino acids.

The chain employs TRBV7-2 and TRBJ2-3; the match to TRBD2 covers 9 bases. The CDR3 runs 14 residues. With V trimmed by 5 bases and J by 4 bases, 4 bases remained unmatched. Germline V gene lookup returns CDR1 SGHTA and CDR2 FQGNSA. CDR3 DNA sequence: TGTGCCAGCAGCAATAGCGGGAGTTCAGATACGCAGTATTTT. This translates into CASSNSGSSDTQYF.

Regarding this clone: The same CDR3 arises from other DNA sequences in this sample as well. CDR3 sequence: CASSESLSTDTQYF. CDR3 bases: TGCGCCAGCAGTGAGTCCCTTTCCACAGATACGCAGTATTTT. The V gene is TRBV10-1, the J gene TRBJ2-3, with D hard to call. The V gene's germline CDR1 is WNHNN and CDR2 SYGVQD (reference sequence). Trimming left V 0 bases short and J 2 bases short, with 6 bases between. The CDR3 has 14 amino acids.

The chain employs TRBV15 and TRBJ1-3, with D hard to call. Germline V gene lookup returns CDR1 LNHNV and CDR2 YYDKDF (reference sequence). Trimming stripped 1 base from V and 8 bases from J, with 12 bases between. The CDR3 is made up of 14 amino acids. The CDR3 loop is CATSRVPETYTIYF. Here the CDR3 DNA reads TGTGCCACCAGCAGAGTTCCGGAGACCTACACCATATATTTT. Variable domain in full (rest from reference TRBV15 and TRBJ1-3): DAMVIQNPRYQVTQFGKPVTLSCSQTLNHNVMYWYQQKSSQAPKLLFHYYDKDFNNEADTPDNFQSRRPNTSFCFLDIRSPGLGDTAMYLCATSRVPETYTIYFGEGSWLTVV.

This chain's CDR3 is CASSSSLAGSYEQYF. The CDR3 nucleotides read TGTGCCAGCAGCTCGTCCCTAGCGGGGTCCTACGAGCAGTACTTC. The chain combines TRBV7-2 with TRBJ2-7, with 9 nucleotides matching TRBD2. Germline CDR1 SGHTA, CDR2 FQGNSA. Trimming cost V 4 bases and J 1 base; bases outside gene matches: 5. The CDR3 is 15 residues long.

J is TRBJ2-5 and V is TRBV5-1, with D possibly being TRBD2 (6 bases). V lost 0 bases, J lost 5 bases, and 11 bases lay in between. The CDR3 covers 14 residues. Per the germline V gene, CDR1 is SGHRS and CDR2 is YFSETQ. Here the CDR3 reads CASSLAAGRETQYF. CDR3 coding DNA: TGCGCCAGCAGCTTGGCGGCAGGGAGGGAGACCCAGTACTTC.

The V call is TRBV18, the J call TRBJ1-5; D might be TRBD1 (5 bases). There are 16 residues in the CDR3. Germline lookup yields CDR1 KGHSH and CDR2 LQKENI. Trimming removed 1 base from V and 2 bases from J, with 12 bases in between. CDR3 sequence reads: CASSPREGMGNQPQHF. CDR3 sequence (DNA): TGTGCCAGCTCACCACGGGAGGGGATGGGCAATCAGCCCCAGCATTTT.

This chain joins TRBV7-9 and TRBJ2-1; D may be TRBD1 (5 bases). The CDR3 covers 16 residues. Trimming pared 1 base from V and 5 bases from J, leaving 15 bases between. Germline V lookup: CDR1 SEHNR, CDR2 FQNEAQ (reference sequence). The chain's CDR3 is CASSLGVRQYDNEQFF. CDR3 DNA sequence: TGTGCCAGCAGCTTAGGAGTGCGACAGTATGACAATGAGCAGTTCTTC.

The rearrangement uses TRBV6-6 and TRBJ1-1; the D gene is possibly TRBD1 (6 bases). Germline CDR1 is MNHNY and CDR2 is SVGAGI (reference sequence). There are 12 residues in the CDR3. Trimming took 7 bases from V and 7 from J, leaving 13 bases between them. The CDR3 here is CASTSGGREAFF. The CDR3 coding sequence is TGTGCCAGCACCTCCGGGGGGCGTGAAGCTTTCTTT.

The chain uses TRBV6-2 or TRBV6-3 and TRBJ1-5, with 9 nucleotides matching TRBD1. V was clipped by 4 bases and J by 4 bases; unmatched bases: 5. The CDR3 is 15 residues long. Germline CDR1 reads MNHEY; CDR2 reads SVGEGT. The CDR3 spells CASSWGGTGNQPQHF. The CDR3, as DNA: TGTGCCAGCAGTTGGGGCGGGACAGGGAATCAGCCCCAGCATTTT.

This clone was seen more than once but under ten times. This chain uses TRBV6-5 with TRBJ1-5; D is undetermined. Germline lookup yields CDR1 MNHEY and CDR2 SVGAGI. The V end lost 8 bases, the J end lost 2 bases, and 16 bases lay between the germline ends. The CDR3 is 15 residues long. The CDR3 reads CASLNLGRGNQPQHF. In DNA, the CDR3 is TGTGCCAGCCTAAACCTAGGGAGGGGCAATCAGCCCCAGCATTTT.

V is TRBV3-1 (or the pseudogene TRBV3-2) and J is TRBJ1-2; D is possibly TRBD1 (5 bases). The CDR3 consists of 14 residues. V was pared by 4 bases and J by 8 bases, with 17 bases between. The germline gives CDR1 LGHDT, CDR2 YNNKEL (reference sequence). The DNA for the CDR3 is TGTGCCAGCAGCCCCTCGGAGGGGTACGACGGCTACACCTTC. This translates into CASSPSEGYDGYTF.